The rows below give T cell receptor beta chains drawn from one sample of a study of siplizumab effects on memory and regulatory T cells. Some clones are missing from TCRdb's copy, which holds only in-frame ones; the method was immunoSEQ multiplex PCR. Here the sample spans about 91,000 clones, approximately 96% being singletons. The sequenced material came from naive CD4+ T cells sorted from blood. Every receptor here comes from a human donor in good health. CDR3s include the opening cysteine and the closing phenylalanine or tryptophan. Each record gives: J gene, D gene, V gene, clone size, CDR3 protein, CDR3 DNA. D genes are given only for firm matches. Some rows mark clone size as missing; the rest say once, few, many or name a class of expanded clone.

TRBJ2-7 TRBD1 TRBV29-1 NA CSVEQGVIDEQYF TGCAGCGTTGAGCAGGGGGTTATCGACGAGCAGTACTTC
TRBJ1-2 NA TRBV27 NA CASSPTDGGRTYGYTF TGTGCCAGCAGTCCAACAGACGGGGGGCGGACTTATGGCTACACCTTC
TRBJ2-1 TRBD1 TRBV27 NA CASSLRQGDNEQFF TGTGCCAGCAGTTTACGACAGGGCGACAATGAGCAGTTCTTC
TRBJ1-1 TRBD1 TRBV10-3 NA CAISPTGGMNTEAFF TGTGCCATCAGCCCCACAGGGGGGATGAACACTGAAGCTTTCTTT
TRBJ2-3 NA TRBV9 NA CASTREDGRTDTQYF TGTGCCAGCACCAGAGAGGACGGGCGCACAGATACGCAGTATTTT
TRBJ2-5 NA TRBV2 NA CASSPWQTQETQYF TGTGCCAGCAGTCCTTGGCAGACACAAGAGACCCAGTACTTC
TRBJ2-7 TRBD2 TRBV7-7 NA CASSPLAGDYEQYF TGTGCCAGCAGCCCTCTAGCGGGGGACTACGAGCAGTACTTC
TRBJ1-2 NA TRBV7-2 NA CASSLEAGVSFVDGYTF TGTGCCAGCAGCTTGGAGGCAGGGGTTTCCTTCGTTGATGGCTACACCTTC
TRBJ2-2 NA TRBV25-1 NA CASSVERGITGELFF TGTGCCAGCAGTGTCGAAAGGGGGATCACCGGGGAGCTGTTTTTT
TRBJ1-3 NA TRBV6-6 NA CASSPSNTGNTIYF TGTGCCAGCAGTCCCTCCAACACTGGAAACACCATATATTTT
TRBJ1-5 NA TRBV2 NA CASSAINQPQHF TGTGCCAGCAGCGCTATCAATCAGCCCCAGCATTTT
TRBJ2-3 TRBD2 TRBV28 NA CASSLPFLAGGQGTQYF TGTGCCAGCAGTTTACCGTTCCTAGCGGGGGGGCAGGGTACGCAGTATTTT
TRBJ1-1 NA TRBV28 NA CASSLPQGSGTEAFF TGTGCCAGCAGCCTACCACAAGGGTCTGGCACTGAAGCTTTCTTT
TRBJ1-5 TRBD1 TRBV5-7 NA CARGGAPNQPQHF TGTGCCAGAGGGGGCGCCCCTAATCAGCCCCAGCATTTT
TRBJ1-2 TRBD1 TRBV10-3 once CAISEPRTGTYGYTF TGTGCCATCAGTGAGCCACGGACAGGGACCTATGGCTACACCTTC
TRBJ2-1 NA TRBV7-2 NA CASSPWSDNEQFF TGTGCCAGCAGCCCATGGTCAGACAATGAGCAGTTCTTC
TRBJ1-4 NA TRBV6-5 once CASSYSSGHNKEKLFF TGTGCCAGCAGCTACTCCTCAGGACACAATAAAGAAAAACTGTTTTTT
TRBJ1-4 NA TRBV30 NA CAWSETGGKLFF TGTGCCTGGAGTGAAACGGGGGGAAAACTGTTTTTT
TRBJ1-1 TRBD1 TRBV2 NA CAISGTGYTEAFF TGTGCCATCTCCGGGACAGGGTACACTGAAGCTTTCTTT
TRBJ2-2 NA TRBV28 NA CASSLGPVASKAGELFF TGTGCCAGCAGTTTAGGGCCGGTTGCCTCAAAAGCGGGGGAGCTGTTTTTT
TRBJ2-5 NA TRBV18 NA CASSPQMGREETQYF TGTGCCAGCTCACCACAAATGGGGAGAGAAGAGACCCAGTACTTC
TRBJ1-1 NA TRBV11-2 NA CASSFYTMNTEAFF TGTGCCAGCAGCTTTTACACCATGAACACTGAAGCTTTCTTT
TRBJ2-2 TRBD2 TRBV11-2 NA CASSFSGEGTGELFF TGTGCCAGCAGCTTTAGCGGGGAAGGGACCGGGGAGCTGTTTTTT
TRBJ2-3 TRBD2 TRBV5-1 NA CASSRGTSGGADTQYF TGCGCCAGCAGCCGTGGGACTAGCGGGGGGGCCGATACGCAGTATTTT
TRBJ2-1 TRBD2 TRBV7-3 once CASSLSRLAGGPNEQFF TGTGCCAGCAGCTTAAGCCGATTAGCGGGGGGGCCCAATGAGCAGTTCTTC
TRBJ2-3 NA TRBV5-6 once CASSFKRSTDTQYF TGTGCCAGCAGCTTCAAAAGGAGCACAGATACGCAGTATTTT
TRBJ2-3 TRBD1 TRBV27 NA CASSLRGTGTADTQYF TGTGCCAGCAGCCTCAGAGGGACAGGGACGGCAGATACGCAGTATTTT
TRBJ1-4 NA TRBV25-1 NA CASSGDYGATNEKLFF TGTGCCAGCAGTGGAGACTACGGGGCAACTAATGAAAAACTGTTTTTT